These 8 T cell receptor beta chains share one sample of origin, sequenced in a study of tumor-infiltrating lymphocytes in primary liver carcinoma. A constant-region primer served to make TCR beta cDNA from roughly 480 ng total RNA. Sequencing libraries for TCR beta derived from three nested multiplex PCR rounds that used slightly modified ARM-PCR. Researchers ran the first two PCR rounds for roughly 10 cycles each with TRBV1-TRBV30 forward primers and a C-beta reverse primer. Each CDR3 protein is one row after TCRdb ran MiXCR on the multiplex PCR reads. The data contain tens of thousands of distinct CDR3 sequences, 72% of them seen just once; the ten biggest clones take up 15% to 20%. Both RNA and DNA were isolated together from approximately 20-30 mg of bulk tissue that had not been sorted. Specimen: liver tumor tissue from sampling region 1. Regarding subset: tumor region T1, superior pole. Receptors were obtained from a man in his forties or fifties with primary liver carcinoma and hepatitis B virus infection.

A note on this clonotype: The junction departs from germline at one end; a sequencing error may be responsible. The chain employs TRBV10-3 and TRBJ1-1; D might be TRBD1 (6 bases). CDR1 is ENHRY, CDR2 SYGVKD, per germline. The CDR3 has 14 amino acids. The CDR3 protein is CAMSRTGLGTEAFF. For the CDR3, the DNA is TGTGCCATGAGCCGAACAGGGTTGGGCACTGAAGCTTTCTTC.

A remark on this clonotype: The final CDR3 position lacks the conserved phenylalanine or tryptophan, pointing to a likely read error. CDR3 residues: CASATIGAGELFL. The CDR3 DNA is TGTGCCAGCGCGACAATAGGGGCCGGGGAGCTGTTTCTT. This chain uses TRBV14 with TRBJ2-2; maybe TRBD1 (5 bases). V was shortened by 8 bases and J by 6 bases, with 13 bases between the two germline ends. The CDR3 has 13 residues. The germline CDR1 and CDR2 sequences are SGHDN and FVKESK.

About this clonotype itself: Being one base from a much bigger clone, this may be a read error. Without the conserved terminal phenylalanine or tryptophan, this CDR3 likely stems from a read error. The rearrangement joins TRBV7-9 to TRBJ2-5, with D perhaps matching TRBD1 or TRBD2 (5 bases each). The CDR3 is 14 amino acids. The V end lost 4 bases, the J end lost 2 bases, and 11 bases lay between the germline ends. Per the germline V gene, CDR1 is SEHNR and CDR2 is FQNEAQ (reference sequence). CDR3 bases: TGTGCCAGCAGCTGGGGTGGGGGACAAGAGACCCAGTACTAC. Its protein is CASSWGGGQETQYY.

Comments on this clonotype: One end of the junction fails to match germline, which may point to a read error. The chain combines TRBV11-2 with TRBJ1-5; the match to TRBD1 covers 10 bases. The CDR3 length is 15 residues. Germline CDR1 reads SGHAT; CDR2 reads FQNNGV. CDR3 nucleotides: TGTGCCAACAGCGGACAGGGGGGAGGCTATCGGCCCCAGCATTTT. Translation: CANSGQGGGYRPQHF.

The count of this clonotype is one. The CDR3 carries no conserved terminal phenylalanine or tryptophan, so it likely arises from a read error. The V call is TRBV29-1, the J call TRBJ2-5, with a weak D call TRBD2 (5 bases). The length of the CDR3 is 15 residues. The germline V and J ends were trimmed by 5 bases and 1 base, with 17 bases remaining between them. CDR1 is SQVTM, CDR2 ANQGSEA, per germline. CDR3 region: CSVWAVGVGQETQYI. The CDR3 nucleotides read TGCAGCGTTTGGGCGGTGGGAGTGGGCCAAGAGACCCAGTACATC.

With respect to this clonotype: The junction departs from the called germline gene at one end, perhaps through a read error. The chain has TRBV28 and TRBJ2-7; D unresolved. Germline lookup yields CDR1 MDHEN and CDR2 SYDVKM. The CDR3 covers 11 residues. The CDR3 spells CASSNYHEHYF. CDR3 DNA: TGTGCCAGCAGCAATTACCACGAGCACTACTTC.

With regard to this clonotype: One end of the junction does not line up with germline, which may come from a read error. V and J are TRBV4-2 and TRBJ2-1; D not resolved. CDR1 and CDR2 from the germline V gene are LGHNA and YNFKEQ. CDR3 length: 15 residues. The CDR3 DNA follows: TGTGCCAGCAGCCCCCGGACGAGAGGAGACAATGATCAGTTCTTC. This gives the protein CASSPRTRGDNDQFF.

A note on this clonotype: A much larger clone lies one base from this, so it may be a read error. The V and J genes are TRBV5-4 and TRBJ2-7; 7 positions agree with TRBD2. The V and J ends lost 3 bases and 5 bases, in that order; junction bases with no gene match: 8. The V gene's germline CDR1 is SGHNT and CDR2 YYREEE (reference sequence). This CDR3 spans 14 amino acids. The CDR3, as DNA: TGTGCCAGCAGCTCGGGGAGGGGTGCCCACGAGCAGTACTTC. Amino acid sequence: CASSSGRGAHEQYF. Full variable domain (missing parts from reference TRBV5-4 and TRBJ2-7): ETGVTQSPTHLIKTRGQQVTLRCSSQSGHNTVSWYQQALGQGPQFIFQYYREEENGRGNFPPRFSGLQFPNYSSELNVNALELDDSALYLCASSSGRGAHEQYFGPGTRLTVT.